The 32 T cell receptor beta chains presented below share a single source sample, sequenced in a study of read filtering for tumor transcriptome and immune sequencing. The library was built from roughly 400 ng RNA with molecular barcoded adaptors for alpha/delta and beta/gamma chains. TCRdb reprocessed the reads via MiXCR and lists one record per CDR3 protein. This sample has about 130,000 distinct CDR3 sequences; approximately 13% occur once, and the top ten carry about 11%. The material sequenced was a population of CD138-negative cells sorted from bone marrow. The source of these receptors is a donor over 35 with multiple myeloma.

The table lists this clonotype with a few counts. The genes are TRBV3-1 and TRBJ2-2; no definite D call. The CDR3 spans 12 residues. The V gene lost 6 bases and the J gene lost 7 bases, with 9 bases spanning the gap. Germline V gives CDR1 LGHDT, CDR2 YNNKEL (reference sequence). CDR3 region: CASRREVGELFF. CDR3 nucleotide sequence: TGTGCCAGCAGACGCGAGGTCGGGGAGCTGTTTTTT.

The rearrangement joins TRBV7-9 to TRBJ2-4; D possibly corresponds to TRBD1 (5 bases). Germline loops: CDR1 SEHNR, CDR2 FQNEAQ (reference sequence). This CDR3 has 15 amino acids. Between the trimmed V and J ends, which lost 4 bases and 1 base, there was a span of 11 bases. CDR3: CASSSQGRAKNIQYF. The CDR3 coding sequence is TGTGCCAGCAGCTCCCAGGGCAGGGCCAAAAACATTCAGTACTTC.

Points on this clonotype: This may arise from a read error, as a much more abundant clone is one base away. The rearrangement joins TRBV5-1 to TRBJ2-3; 14 bases match TRBD2. Germline V gene data show CDR1 as SGHRS and CDR2 as YFSETQ. With V trimmed by 4 bases and J by 5 bases, 9 bases remained unmatched. This CDR3 is built from 17 residues. CDR3 region: CASSETSGGAPEDTQYF. For the CDR3, the DNA is TGCGCCAGCAGCGAGACTAGCGGGGGGGCGCCGGAAGATACGCAGTATTTT.

About this clonotype: Being one base from a much bigger clone, this may be a read error. The chain employs TRBV3-1 and TRBJ2-1, with 7 bases that match TRBD2. Germline CDR1 reads LGHDT; CDR2 reads YNNKEL (reference sequence). CDR3 length: 16 amino acids. The CDR3 sequence: CASSQEVSGMNNGQFF. The CDR3 DNA sequence: TGTGCCAGCAGCCAAGAGGTGAGCGGGATGAACAATGGGCAGTTCTTC.

The sample holds many counts of this clonotype. This rearrangement joins TRBV6-1 to TRBJ2-5, with TRBD1 as a possible D gene (5 bases). CDR3 length equals 15 residues. The V gene lost 3 bases and the J gene lost 3 bases, with 14 bases spanning the gap. Germline V gene data show CDR1 as MNHNS and CDR2 as SASEGT. The CDR3 here is CASSDVGRVEETQYF. The CDR3 region has the DNA TGTGCCAGCAGTGATGTGGGCAGGGTTGAAGAGACCCAGTACTTC.

Worth noting for this clonotype: This may arise from a read error, as a much more abundant clone is one base away. The chain uses TRBV27 and TRBJ2-7; TRBD1 matches at 7 bases. The V segment lost 8 bases and the J segment 6 bases; nucleotides outside the gene matches: 10. CDR3 length: 13 residues. Germline V gene data show CDR1 as MNHEY and CDR2 as SMNVEV (reference sequence). Written as DNA, the CDR3 is TGTGCCAGCCGCCAGACAGGGTCGCCCGAGCAGTACTTC. Protein: CASRQTGSPEQYF.

In this sample, this clonotype turned up a few times. The chain is built from TRBV12-3 or TRBV12-4 and TRBJ2-3; D tentatively reads TRBD1 or TRBD2 (6 bases each). Deletions cut 6 bases from V and 6 bases from J, with 16 bases between. This CDR3 has 14 residues. CDR3 loop: CASRVEGGHDTQYF. The CDR3 bases are TGTGCCAGCAGAGTAGAGGGGGGCCACGATACGCAGTATTTT.

This clonotype appeared many times. J is TRBJ1-6 and V is TRBV20-1; D ambiguous. The V and J ends lost 5 bases and 1 base respectively, with 12 bases between them. This CDR3 is 15 amino acids long. Germline CDR1 DFQATT, CDR2 SNEGSKA (reference sequence). CDR3 sequence (DNA): TGCAGTGCTCCAGTTTTGGGATCCTATAATTCACCCCTCCACTTT. Encoded protein: CSAPVLGSYNSPLHF.

The chain employs TRBV27 and TRBJ2-5, with TRBD1 identical over 8 bases. This CDR3 spans 14 amino acids. V was clipped by 5 bases and J by 3 bases; unmatched bases: 5. Looked up from germline, CDR1 is MNHEY and CDR2 is SMNVEV (reference sequence). The CDR3 here is CASSNGQGEETQYF. In DNA form, the CDR3 reads TGTGCCAGCAGTAACGGACAGGGTGAAGAGACCCAGTACTTC.

This clonotype was detected many times. V usage is TRBV5-1 and J usage is TRBJ1-4; 9 bases are shared with TRBD1. V lost 4 bases and J lost 7; bases outside the gene matches: 5. Per the germline V gene, CDR1 is SGHRS and CDR2 is YFSETQ. This CDR3 has 14 residues. The DNA of the CDR3 is TGCGCCAGCAGCCTGGGACAGGGAAGTGAAAAACTGTTTTTT. Its protein product is CASSLGQGSEKLFF. The whole variable domain, remainder taken from reference TRBV5-1 and TRBJ1-4, is KAGVTQTPRYLIKTRGQQVTLSCSPISGHRSVSWYQQTPGQGLQFLFEYFSETQRNKGNFPGRFSGRQFSNSRSEMNVSTLELGDSALYLCASSLGQGSEKLFFGSGTQLSVL.

This clonotype was counted ten times or more. This rearrangement joins TRBV7-8 to TRBJ2-1; 7 bases match TRBD2. This CDR3 is built from 17 residues. Looked up from germline, CDR1 is SGHVS and CDR2 is FQNEAQ. The V and J ends lost 1 base and 3 bases, in that order; junction bases with no gene match: 9. This CDR3 is CASSLGVGGRGYNEQFF. The CDR3 bases are TGTGCCAGCAGCTTAGGAGTTGGTGGGAGGGGCTACAATGAGCAGTTCTTC.

This clonotype was seen at least ten times. The chain couples TRBV3-1 to TRBJ2-7; TRBD1 is a possible D gene (5 bases). Germline CDR1 reads LGHDT; CDR2 reads YNNKEL (reference sequence). The CDR3 length is 12 residues. The V end was cut by 3 bases, the J end by 5 bases, with 8 bases between. The CDR3 loop is CASSQYRNEQYF. The CDR3 nucleotides are TGTGCCAGCAGCCAGTACAGGAACGAGCAGTACTTC.

In this sample, this clonotype turned up many times. The chain carries TRBV20-1 and TRBJ1-4; TRBD1 aligns across 8 bases. CDR1 and CDR2 from the germline V gene are DFQATT and SNEGSKA (reference sequence). With 5 bases clipped from V and 5 bases from J, the junction kept 4 bases outside the gene matches. This CDR3 has 13 residues. The CDR3 region is CSASQGANEKLFF. DNA of the CDR3: TGCAGTGCTTCCCAGGGGGCGAATGAAAAACTGTTTTTT.

This clonotype was seen repeatedly, ten times or more. V and J are TRBV28 and TRBJ2-2; 8 bases match TRBD2. Germline trimming cut 5 bases from V and 5 bases from J; bases unmatched to any gene: 7. Germline V gene lookup returns CDR1 MDHEN and CDR2 SYDVKM. The CDR3 spans 15 residues. The CDR3 loop is CASSTSGRVTGELFF. Here the CDR3 DNA reads TGTGCCAGCAGTACTAGCGGTAGAGTTACCGGGGAGCTGTTTTTT.

This clonotype was counted ten times or more. The rearrangement joins TRBV5-1 to TRBJ1-4; 7 bases are a match to TRBD1. The trim removed 0 bases at V and 2 bases at J, leaving 4 bases unmatched. The CDR3 length is 16 residues. Germline V lookup: CDR1 SGHRS, CDR2 YFSETQ. CDR3 residues: CASSLEGGGTNEKLFF. CDR3 nucleotide sequence: TGCGCCAGCAGCTTGGAAGGGGGCGGCACTAATGAAAAACTGTTTTTT. The full variable domain, completed using reference TRBV5-1 and TRBJ1-4, is KAGVTQTPRYLIKTRGQQVTLSCSPISGHRSVSWYQQTPGQGLQFLFEYFSETQRNKGNFPGRFSGRQFSNSRSEMNVSTLELGDSALYLCASSLEGGGTNEKLFFGSGTQLSVL.

This clonotype was detected many times. The rearrangement uses TRBV6-6 and TRBJ2-7; D may be TRBD2 (6 bases). The CDR3 has 13 residues. Between the trimmed V and J ends, which lost 5 bases and 4 bases, there was a span of 12 bases. Per the germline V gene, CDR1 is MNHNY and CDR2 is SVGAGI (reference sequence). CDR3 coding DNA: TGTGCCAGCAGTACAGCGGGCATATACGAGCAGTACTTC. Amino acids: CASSTAGIYEQYF.

As for this clonotype: A much larger clone lies a single base off, so this may be a read error. Without the conserved terminal phenylalanine or tryptophan, this CDR3 likely stems from a read error. The V gene is TRBV3-1, the J gene TRBJ1-1; D unclear. The germline V gene has CDR1 LGHDT and CDR2 YNNKEL (reference sequence). The CDR3 runs to 15 residues. V lost 4 bases, J lost 0 bases, and 12 bases lay in between. Here the CDR3 DNA reads TGTGCCAGCAGCCCCTGGGAGAACATGAACACTGAAGCTTTCCTT. This translates into CASSPWENMNTEAFL.

The table lists this clonotype with many counts. The rearrangement links TRBV7-2 to TRBJ2-3, with a tentative D call TRBD2 (5 bases). This CDR3 comprises 15 residues. Trimming took off 3 bases at V and 2 bases at J, with 12 bases between the two ends. Germline CDR1 reads SGHTA; CDR2 reads FQGNSA. CDR3 protein: CASSFGGYFTDTQYF. The CDR3 bases are TGTGCCAGCAGCTTTGGCGGGTATTTCACAGATACGCAGTATTTT. Full variable domain (remainder filled in from reference TRBV7-2 and TRBJ2-3): GAGVSQSPSNKVTEKGKDVELRCDPISGHTALYWYRQSLGQGLEFLIYFQGNSAPDKSGLPSDRFSAERTGGSVSTLTIQRTQQEDSAVYLCASSFGGYFTDTQYFGPGTRLTVL.

This clonotype has only a few counts. This rearrangement joins TRBV6-6 to TRBJ1-5; TRBD1 matches 11 bases. This CDR3 has 17 residues. J lost 0 bases, V lost 6 bases, and 7 bases had no gene match. Germline V lookup: CDR1 MNHNY, CDR2 SVGAGI (reference sequence). In nucleotides, the CDR3 is TGTGCCAGCAGGACCGGGACAGGGGGAAATAGCAATCAGCCCCAGCATTTT. Encoded protein: CASRTGTGGNSNQPQHF.

Worth noting for this clonotype: This may stem from a read error, because a much larger clone lies one nucleotide away. The chain links TRBV18 to TRBJ1-5, with D perhaps matching TRBD1 (5 bases). Germline values: CDR1 KGHSH, CDR2 LQKENI. This CDR3 is 16 amino acids long. This CDR3 reads CASSPRGGGTSQSQHF. CDR3 DNA sequence: TGTGCCAGCTCACCACGCGGGGGAGGGACGAGTCAGTCCCAGCATTTT.

This clonotype occurred a few times. An end of the junction differs from the germline gene, which may be a read error. This chain uses TRBV7-7 with TRBJ2-3; D perhaps matches TRBD2 (6 bases). This CDR3 contains 13 residues. The germline V gene has CDR1 SSHAT and CDR2 FNYEAQ (reference sequence). The CDR3 spells CASSPGDHSAQYF. The CDR3 DNA reads TGTGCTAGCAGCCCGGGGGACCACTCTGCGCAGTATTTT. Full variable domain (rest looked up from reference TRBV7-7 and TRBJ2-3): GAGVSQSPRYKVTKRGQDVTLRCDPISSHATLYWYQQALGQGPEFLTYFNYEAQPDKSGLPSDRFSAERPEGSISTLTIQRTEQRDSAMYRCASSPGDHSAQYFGPGTRLTVL.

As for this clonotype: This may stem from a read error, because a much larger clone lies one nucleotide away. The chain has TRBV7-2 and TRBJ2-3; either TRBD1 or TRBD2 may supply D (6 bases each). Trimming left V 9 bases short and J 2 bases short, with 21 bases between. The CDR3 consists of 16 residues. Germline-derived CDR1 and CDR2 are SGHTA and FQGNSA. The chain's CDR3 is CARRRGGGGHTDTQYF. In DNA form, the CDR3 reads TGTGCCAGACGGAGAGGGGGTGGGGGGCACACAGATACGCAGTATTTT.

For this clonotype: A read error may be the cause here, since a much bigger clone is one base away. The chain has TRBV20-1 and TRBJ2-3, with a possible D match to TRBD1 (6 bases). The DNA end is more similar to TRBJ1-5, so the J call may be wrong. The CDR3 extends over 11 amino acids. Per germline, CDR1 DFQATT and CDR2 SNEGSKA (reference sequence). The CDR3 DNA sequence: TGCAGGGGGGACATTCAAGATACGCAGCATTTT. Its protein product is CRGDIQDTQHF.

This clonotype appeared many times. CDR3 DNA: TGCGCCAGCAGCCAATTACAGGGAAGTAGCTCTGGGGCCAACGTCCTGACTTTC. Translation: CASSQLQGSSSGANVLTF. The chain joins TRBV4-1 to TRBJ2-6; weak D call: TRBD1 (6 bases). Germline V CDR1 and CDR2: MGHRA, YSYEKL. The CDR3 runs to 18 residues. Between the trimmed V and J ends, which lost 2 bases and 0 bases, there was a span of 14 bases.

This clonotype was detected ten times or more. The chain employs TRBV5-6 and TRBJ2-7; 8 positions match TRBD1. J lost 1 base, V lost 2 bases, and 2 bases had no gene match. The CDR3 contains 14 residues. Germline CDR1 SGHDT, CDR2 YYEEEE. CDR3 DNA: TGTGCCAGCAGCTTCCGGGACAGGTCCTACGAGCAGTACTTC. This sequence encodes CASSFRDRSYEQYF.

This clonotype was seen ten or more times. The rearrangement links TRBV3-1 to TRBJ2-3; 8 nucleotides line up with TRBD2. J gave up 2 bases and V 5 bases, and 6 bases lay outside the gene matches. The CDR3 is 15 amino acids. Germline CDR1 LGHDT, CDR2 YNNKEL (reference sequence). The CDR3 region is CASSLVAGLTDTQYF. The CDR3 bases are TGTGCCAGCAGCTTAGTAGCGGGACTCACAGATACGCAGTATTTT.

With regard to this clonotype: A read error may be the cause here, since a much bigger clone is one base away. The CDR3 does not end in the conserved phenylalanine or tryptophan, so this is likely a read error. This chain joins TRBV6-5 and TRBJ1-1, with 8 bases fitting TRBD1. Germline assignment: CDR1 MNHEY and CDR2 SVGAGI. CDR3 length: 13 amino acids. Trimming at V came to 5 bases and at J to 4 bases, leaving 3 bases not matched to a gene. DNA of the CDR3: TGTGCCAGCAGTGAGGACAGGGCCACTGAAGCTTTCTCT. It codes for CASSEDRATEAFS.

At least ten counts were recorded for this clonotype. This chain connects TRBV20-1 to TRBJ1-5, with 7 bases that match TRBD1. Per the germline V gene, CDR1 is DFQATT and CDR2 is SNEGSKA (reference sequence). CDR3 size: 15 residues. J was trimmed by 2 bases and V by 3 bases; bases with no gene match: 7. CDR3 nucleotides: TGCAGTGCTAGGGAGAACAGGGGAGGCAATCAGCCCCAGCATTTT. Amino acid sequence: CSARENRGGNQPQHF.

This clonotype showed up many times. The chain links TRBV6-2 or TRBV6-3 to TRBJ2-1; 15 nucleotides align to TRBD2. The CDR3 runs 15 residues. Germline V gene data show CDR1 as MNHEY and CDR2 as SVGEGT. Unmatched junction bases numbered 5, after V lost 5 bases and J lost 9 bases. CDR3 protein: CASSGLAGGPGEQFF. The CDR3 coding sequence is TGTGCCAGCAGTGGACTAGCGGGAGGGCCAGGTGAGCAGTTCTTC.

This clonotype was found many times. The chain uses TRBV29-1 and TRBJ2-1; 9 nucleotides align to TRBD2. V lost 5 bases to trimming and J lost 3 bases; unmatched junction nucleotides: 2. Germline V CDR1 and CDR2: SQVTM, ANQGSEA. The CDR3 length is 13 residues. The CDR3 bases are TGCAGCGTTACTAGCGGGCTCTACAATGAGCAGTTCTTC. Its translation: CSVTSGLYNEQFF.

At least ten counts were recorded for this clonotype. This chain links TRBV6-1 with TRBJ1-5; D is undetermined. The germline gives CDR1 MNHNS, CDR2 SASEGT. The V end lost 3 bases, the J end lost 5 bases, and 8 bases lay between the germline ends. The CDR3 has 13 amino acids. CDR3 coding DNA: TGTGCCAGCAGTGACAGGTGGGATCAGCCCCAGCATTTT. Translation: CASSDRWDQPQHF.

In its sample, this clonotype was seen many times. The V gene is TRBV7-9, the J gene TRBJ2-1, with D maybe TRBD1 (5 bases). Trimming shortened V by 3 bases and J by 6 bases, and 9 bases separated the two germline ends. Looked up from germline, CDR1 is SEHNR and CDR2 is FQNEAQ (reference sequence). This CDR3 has 13 amino acids. CDR3 sequence reads: CASSFAQGNEQFF. As DNA, the CDR3 is TGTGCCAGCAGCTTCGCCCAGGGCAATGAGCAGTTCTTC.